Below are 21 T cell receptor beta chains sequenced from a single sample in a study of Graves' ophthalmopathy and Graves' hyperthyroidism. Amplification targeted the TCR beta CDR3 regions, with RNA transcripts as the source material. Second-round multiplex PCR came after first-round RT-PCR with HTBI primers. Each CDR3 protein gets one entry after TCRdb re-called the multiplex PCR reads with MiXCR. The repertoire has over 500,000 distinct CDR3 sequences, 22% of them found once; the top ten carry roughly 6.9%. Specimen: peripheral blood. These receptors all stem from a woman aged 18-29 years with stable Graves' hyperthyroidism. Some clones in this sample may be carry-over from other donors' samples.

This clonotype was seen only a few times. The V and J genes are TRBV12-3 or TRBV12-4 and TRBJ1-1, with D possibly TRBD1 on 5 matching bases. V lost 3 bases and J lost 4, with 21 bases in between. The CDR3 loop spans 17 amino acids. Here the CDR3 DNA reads TGTGCCAGCAGTTTCAGGGTCCTTATGTGGAGGAGCACTGAAGCTTTCTTT. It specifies CASSFRVLMWRSTEAFF.

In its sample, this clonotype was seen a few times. In nucleotides, the CDR3 is TGCGCCAGCAGCCCTATGGACAGTGGGGTGCAAGAGACCCAGTACTTC. It yields the protein CASSPMDSGVQETQYF. The chain employs TRBV5-1 and TRBJ2-5; TRBD1 is a possible D gene (6 bases). This CDR3 is 16 amino acids long. Trimming left V 4 bases short and J 2 bases short, with 18 bases between. Looked up from germline, CDR1 is SGHRS and CDR2 is YFSETQ.

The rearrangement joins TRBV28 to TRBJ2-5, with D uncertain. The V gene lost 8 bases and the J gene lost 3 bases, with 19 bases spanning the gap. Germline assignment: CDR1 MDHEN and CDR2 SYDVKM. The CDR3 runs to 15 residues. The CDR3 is CASETRWGHEETQYF. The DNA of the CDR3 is TGTGCCAGCGAGACGAGGTGGGGTCACGAAGAGACCCAGTACTTC. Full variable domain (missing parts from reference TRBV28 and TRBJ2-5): DVKVTQSSRYLVKRTGEKVFLECVQDMDHENMFWYRQDPGLGLRLIYFSYDVKMKEKGDIPEGYSVSREKKERFSLILESASTNQTSMYLCASETRWGHEETQYFGPGTRLLVL.

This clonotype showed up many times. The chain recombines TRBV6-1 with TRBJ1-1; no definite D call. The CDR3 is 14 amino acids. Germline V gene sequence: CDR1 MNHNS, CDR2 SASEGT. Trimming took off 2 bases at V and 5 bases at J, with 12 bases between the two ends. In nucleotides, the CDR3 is TGTGCCAGCAGTGAATATTCGGACTCAACTGAAGCTTTCTTT. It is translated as CASSEYSDSTEAFF.

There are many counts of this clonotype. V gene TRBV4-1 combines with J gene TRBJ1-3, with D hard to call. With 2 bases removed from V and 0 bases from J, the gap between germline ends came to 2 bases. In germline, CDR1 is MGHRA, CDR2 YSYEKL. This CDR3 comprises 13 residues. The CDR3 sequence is CASSQLSGNTIYF. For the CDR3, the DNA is TGCGCCAGCAGCCAACTCTCTGGAAACACCATATATTTT.

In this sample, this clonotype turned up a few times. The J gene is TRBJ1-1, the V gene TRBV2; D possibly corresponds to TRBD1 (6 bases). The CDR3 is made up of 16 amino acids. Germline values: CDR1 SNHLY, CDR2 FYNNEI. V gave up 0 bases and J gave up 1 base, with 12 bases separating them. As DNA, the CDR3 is TGTGCCAGCAGTGAAGCGGCGACAGGCCCGAACACTGAAGCTTTCTTT. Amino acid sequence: CASSEAATGPNTEAFF.

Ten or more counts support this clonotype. The CDR3 loop reads CSARETAPGNTIYF. The CDR3 coding sequence is TGCAGTGCTAGAGAGACAGCTCCTGGAAACACCATATATTTT. The chain links TRBV20-1 to TRBJ1-3; weak D call: TRBD1 (5 bases). Trimming cost V 0 bases and J 2 bases, with 8 bases left between them. The CDR3 totals 14 residues. Germline loops: CDR1 DFQATT, CDR2 SNEGSKA (reference sequence).

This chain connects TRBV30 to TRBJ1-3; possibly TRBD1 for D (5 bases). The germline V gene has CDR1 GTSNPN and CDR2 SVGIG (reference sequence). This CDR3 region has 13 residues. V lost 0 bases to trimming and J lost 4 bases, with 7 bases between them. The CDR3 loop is CAWSVRGGNTIYF. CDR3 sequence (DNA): TGTGCCTGGAGTGTGCGGGGGGGAAACACCATATATTTT.

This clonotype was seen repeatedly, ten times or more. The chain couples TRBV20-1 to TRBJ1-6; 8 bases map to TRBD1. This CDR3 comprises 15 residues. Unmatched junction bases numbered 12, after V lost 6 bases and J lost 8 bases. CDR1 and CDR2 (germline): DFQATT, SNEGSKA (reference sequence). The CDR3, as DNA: TGCAGTGCCGCCTCCCCTGTACAGGGGGATTCACCCCTCCACTTT. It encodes CSAASPVQGDSPLHF.

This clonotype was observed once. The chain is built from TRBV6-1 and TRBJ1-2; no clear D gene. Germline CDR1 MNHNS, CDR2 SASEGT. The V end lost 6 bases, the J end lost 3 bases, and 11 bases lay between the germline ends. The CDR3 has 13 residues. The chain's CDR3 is CASSNVGDYGYTF. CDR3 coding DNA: TGTGCCAGCAGCAACGTCGGAGACTATGGCTACACCTTC.

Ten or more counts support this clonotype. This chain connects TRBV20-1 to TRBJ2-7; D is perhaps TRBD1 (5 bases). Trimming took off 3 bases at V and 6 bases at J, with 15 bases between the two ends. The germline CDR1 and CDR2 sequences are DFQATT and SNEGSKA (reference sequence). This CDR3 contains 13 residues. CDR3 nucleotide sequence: TGCAGTGCTAGCAGTGACAGCTTCAGCGAGCAGTACTTC. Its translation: CSASSDSFSEQYF.

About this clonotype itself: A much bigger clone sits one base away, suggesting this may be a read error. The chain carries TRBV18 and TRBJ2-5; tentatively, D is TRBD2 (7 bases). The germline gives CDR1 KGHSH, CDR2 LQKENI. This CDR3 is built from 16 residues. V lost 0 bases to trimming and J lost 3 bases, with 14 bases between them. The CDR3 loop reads CASSPPRGGVEETQYF. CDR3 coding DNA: TGTGCCAGCTCACCACCGAGGGGGGGAGTAGAAGAGACCCAGTACTTC. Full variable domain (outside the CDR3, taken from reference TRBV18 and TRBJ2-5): NAGVMQNPRHLVRRRGQEARLRCSPMKGHSHVYWYRQLPEEGLKFMVYLQKENIIDESGMPKERFSAEFPKEGPSILRIQQVVRGDSAAYFCASSPPRGGVEETQYFGPGTRLLVL.

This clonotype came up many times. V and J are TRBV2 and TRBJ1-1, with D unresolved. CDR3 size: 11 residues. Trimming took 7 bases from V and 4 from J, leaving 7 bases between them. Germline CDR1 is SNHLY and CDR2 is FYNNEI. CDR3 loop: CASKWGTEAFF. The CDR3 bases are TGTGCCAGCAAGTGGGGCACTGAAGCTTTCTTT.

The CDR3 loop is CSAHKPGTGIRYEQYF. The CDR3 bases are TGCAGTGCTCATAAACCCGGGACAGGAATACGCTACGAGCAGTACTTC. The chain is built from TRBV20-1 and TRBJ2-7; 8 positions agree with TRBD1. CDR3 length equals 16 residues. Germline V gives CDR1 DFQATT, CDR2 SNEGSKA (reference sequence). V was clipped by 5 bases and J by 3 bases; unmatched bases: 15.

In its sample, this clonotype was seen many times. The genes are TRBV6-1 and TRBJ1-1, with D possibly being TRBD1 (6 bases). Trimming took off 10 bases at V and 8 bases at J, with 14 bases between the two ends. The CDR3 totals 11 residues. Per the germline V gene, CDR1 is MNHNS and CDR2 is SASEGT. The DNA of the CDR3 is TGTGCCACCAAAACCGGGACAGAAGCTTTCTTT. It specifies CATKTGTEAFF.

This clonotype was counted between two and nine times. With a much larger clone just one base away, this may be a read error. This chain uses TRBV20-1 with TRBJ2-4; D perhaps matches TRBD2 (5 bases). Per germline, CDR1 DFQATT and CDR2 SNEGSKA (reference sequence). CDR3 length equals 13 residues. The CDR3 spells CSAWTLAKNIKYF. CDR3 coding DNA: TGCAGTGCTTGGACCCTAGCCAAAAACATTAAGTACTTC.

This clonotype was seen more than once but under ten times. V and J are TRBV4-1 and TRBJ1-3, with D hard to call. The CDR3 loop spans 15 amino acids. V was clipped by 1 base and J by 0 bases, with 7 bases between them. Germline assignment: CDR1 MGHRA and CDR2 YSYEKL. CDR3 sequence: CASSQGPLSGNTIYF. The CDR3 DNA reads TGCGCCAGCAGCCAAGGACCGCTCTCTGGAAACACCATATATTTT.

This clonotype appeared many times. CDR3 sequence: CASSLERSNQPQHF. The CDR3 region has the DNA TGTGCCAGCAGTTTGGAGAGAAGCAATCAGCCCCAGCATTTT. The rearrangement uses TRBV27 and TRBJ1-5; D unresolved. V was shortened by 3 bases and J by 1 base, with 7 bases between the two germline ends. CDR1 MNHEY and CDR2 SMNVEV come from the germline V gene (reference sequence). CDR3 length: 14 residues.

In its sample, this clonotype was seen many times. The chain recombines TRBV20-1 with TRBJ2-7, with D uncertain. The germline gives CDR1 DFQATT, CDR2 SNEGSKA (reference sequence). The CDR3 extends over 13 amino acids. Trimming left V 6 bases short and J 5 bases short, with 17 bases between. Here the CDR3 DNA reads TGCAGTGCCCCTAAAGGAGCCGGCGACGAGCAGTACTTC. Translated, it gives CSAPKGAGDEQYF.

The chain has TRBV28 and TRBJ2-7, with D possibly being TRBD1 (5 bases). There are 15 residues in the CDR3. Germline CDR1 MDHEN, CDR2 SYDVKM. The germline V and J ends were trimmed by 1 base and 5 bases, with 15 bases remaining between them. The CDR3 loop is CASSLYGQGMHEQYF. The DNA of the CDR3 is TGTGCCAGCAGTTTATATGGGCAGGGTATGCACGAGCAGTACTTC.

CDR3 DNA sequence: TGTGCCAGCTCACCACCGGGACAGGGGGCCTTCACCGGGGAGCTGTTTTTT. As protein: CASSPPGQGAFTGELFF. The chain is built from TRBV18 and TRBJ2-2; TRBD1 matches 12 bases. The ends lost 0 bases at V and 4 bases at J; junction bases unmatched: 3. The V gene's germline CDR1 is KGHSH and CDR2 LQKENI. CDR3 size: 17 residues. Full variable domain (missing parts from reference TRBV18 and TRBJ2-2): NAGVMQNPRHLVRRRGQEARLRCSPMKGHSHVYWYRQLPEEGLKFMVYLQKENIIDESGMPKERFSAEFPKEGPSILRIQQVVRGDSAAYFCASSPPGQGAFTGELFFGEGSRLTVL.